A single sample is the source of the 5 T cell receptor beta chains below, sequenced in a study of CD8 T cells in Susac syndrome. RNA was extracted with the RNeasy kit, and a quantity of roughly 0.5 to 1 ug was reverse transcribed using random hexamers. TCRdb reprocessed the immunoSEQ multiplex PCR reads with MiXCR, giving one entry per CDR3 protein. The sample lists around 120,000 distinct CDR3 sequences; approximately 94% were seen once. Sequencing was carried out using CD4+ T cells from PBMCs. The receptors were sampled from a human donor with multiple sclerosis.

The chain couples TRBV29-1 to TRBJ1-1; D is perhaps TRBD1 (6 bases). The CDR3 length is 11 residues. Germline V gene data show CDR1 as SQVTM and CDR2 as ANQGSEA. Trimming took 3 bases from V and 10 from J, leaving 12 bases between them. The CDR3 DNA follows: TGCAGCGTTGATGGGGGGCCTGGAGCTTTCTTT. Protein sequence: CSVDGGPGAFF.

The chain carries TRBV2 and TRBJ1-2; D is uncertain. The CDR3 runs 10 residues. The V gene lost 4 bases and the J gene lost 10 bases, with 7 bases spanning the gap. Germline V CDR1 and CDR2: SNHLY, FYNNEI. The CDR3 coding sequence is TGTGCCAGCAGTGGCAGATTCTACACCTTC. It encodes CASSGRFYTF. Variable domain in full (rest from reference TRBV2 and TRBJ1-2): EPEVTQTPSHQVTQMGQEVILRCVPISNHLYFYWYRQILGQKVEFLVSFYNNEISEKSEIFDDQFSVERPDGSNFTLKIRSTKLEDSAMYFCASSGRFYTFGSGTRLTVV.

This clonotype occurred a few times. V gene TRBV29-1 combines with J gene TRBJ1-5; no clear D. This CDR3 spans 16 amino acids. Trimming stripped 6 bases from V and 3 bases from J, with 21 bases between. Germline lookup yields CDR1 SQVTM and CDR2 ANQGSEA. Written as DNA, the CDR3 is TGCAGCGTCGCAGAAGGTGGTCCGACCCACAATCAGCCCCAGCATTTT. This gives the protein CSVAEGGPTHNQPQHF. Based on the CDR3 plus reference TRBV29-1 and TRBJ1-5, the full variable domain is SAVISQKPSRDICQRGTSLTIQCQVDSQVTMMFWYRQQPGQSLTLIATANQGSEATYESGFVIDKFPISRPNLTFSTLTVSNMSPEDSSIYLCSVAEGGPTHNQPQHFGDGTRLSIL.

V usage is TRBV6-5 and J usage is TRBJ2-1; 9 bases line up with TRBD2. Germline V lookup: CDR1 MNHEY, CDR2 SVGAGI. The CDR3 runs to 17 residues. The V segment lost 2 bases and the J segment 4 bases; nucleotides outside the gene matches: 9. CDR3: CASSYPGWLAGYNEQFF. For the CDR3, the DNA is TGTGCCAGCAGTTACCCCGGTTGGCTAGCGGGGTACAATGAGCAGTTCTTC.

This chain connects TRBV19 to TRBJ1-1; D is unclear. Trimming left V 6 bases short and J 3 bases short, with 20 bases between. The CDR3 totals 16 residues. CDR1 LNHDA and CDR2 SQIVND come from the germline V gene (reference sequence). The CDR3 loop is CASRKGTHSGYTEAFF. DNA for the CDR3: TGTGCCAGTAGAAAGGGAACCCATTCGGGCTACACTGAAGCTTTCTTT.